The source of this T cell receptor beta chain is a study of a mutant IDH1 vaccine in newly diagnosed glioma. Study information: The initiation of vaccination occurred 4-6 weeks after radiotherapy alone, or with temozolomide cycles. Most patients had received both radiotherapy and temozolomide, the prior options being radiotherapy, temozolomide, or both. Treated patients had a mean age of 40.4 years and a 62.5% male, approximately 38% female split.

Notes on the study in general: Changes in the top peripheral T cell clonotypes seemingly had no bearing on pseudoprogression.

Trimming shortened V by 5 bases and J by 0 bases, and 10 bases separated the two germline ends. Germline V gives CDR1 MNHNY, CDR2 SVGAGI (reference sequence). The CDR3 loop spans 15 amino acids. Time point in this sample: week 5, during vaccination. Topical imiquimod was applied with each vaccine dose, which held 300 ug of mutant IDH1 20-mer peptide. A word on this clone: Its target is unknown.

Method: immunoSEQ multiplex PCR; TCRdb's copy keeps in-frame clones and lacks some. The sample lists under 30,000 clones, approximately 80% occurring once. The chain joins TRBV6-6 to TRBJ2-2; weak D call: TRBD2 (6 bases). Sequencing used PBMCs, obtained from a glioma patient whose treatment included an IDH1 peptide vaccine. The origin of this receptor is a man in his forties with glioma. The CDR3 spells CASSDGTSNTGELFF. CDR3 bases: TGTGCCAGCAGTGACGGGACTTCGAACACCGGGGAGCTGTTTTTT.